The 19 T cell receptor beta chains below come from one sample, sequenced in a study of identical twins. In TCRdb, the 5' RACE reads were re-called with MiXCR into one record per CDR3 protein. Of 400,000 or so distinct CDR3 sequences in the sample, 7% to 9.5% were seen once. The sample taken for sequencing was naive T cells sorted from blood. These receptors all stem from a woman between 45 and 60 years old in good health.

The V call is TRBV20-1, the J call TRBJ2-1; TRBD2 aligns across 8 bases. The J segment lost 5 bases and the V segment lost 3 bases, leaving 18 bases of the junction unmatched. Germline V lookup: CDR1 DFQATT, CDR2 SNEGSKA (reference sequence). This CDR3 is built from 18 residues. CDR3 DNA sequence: TGCAGTGCTAGGTCATTGGCCGGAGGCGGGAGGCCGAACAATGAGCAGTTCTTC. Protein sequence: CSARSLAGGGRPNNEQFF.

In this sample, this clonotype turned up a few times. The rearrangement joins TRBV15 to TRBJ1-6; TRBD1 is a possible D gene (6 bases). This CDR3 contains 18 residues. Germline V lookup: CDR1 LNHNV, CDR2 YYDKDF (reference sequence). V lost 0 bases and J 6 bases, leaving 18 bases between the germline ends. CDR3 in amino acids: CATSRDRAATGGNSPLHF. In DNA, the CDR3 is TGTGCCACCAGCAGAGATCGAGCGGCGACAGGCGGTAATTCACCCCTCCACTTT.

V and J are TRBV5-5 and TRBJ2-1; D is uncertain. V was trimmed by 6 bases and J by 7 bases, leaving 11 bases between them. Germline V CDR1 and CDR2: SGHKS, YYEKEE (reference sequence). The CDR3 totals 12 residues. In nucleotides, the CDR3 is TGTGCCAGCACCGAATGGGATAATGAGCAGTTCTTC. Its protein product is CASTEWDNEQFF.

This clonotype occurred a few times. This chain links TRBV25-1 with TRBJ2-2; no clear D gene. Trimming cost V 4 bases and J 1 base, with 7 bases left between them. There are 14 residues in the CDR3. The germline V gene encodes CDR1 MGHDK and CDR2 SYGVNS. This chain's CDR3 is CASSGQRNTGELFF. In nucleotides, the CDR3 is TGTGCCAGCAGTGGGCAGCGGAACACCGGGGAGCTGTTTTTT.

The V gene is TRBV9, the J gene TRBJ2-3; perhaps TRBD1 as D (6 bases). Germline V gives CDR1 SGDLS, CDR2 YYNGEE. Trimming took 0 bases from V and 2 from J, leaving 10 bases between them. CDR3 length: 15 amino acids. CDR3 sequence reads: CASSVDQGLTDTQYF. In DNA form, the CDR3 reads TGTGCCAGCAGCGTAGACCAGGGGCTCACAGATACGCAGTATTTT.

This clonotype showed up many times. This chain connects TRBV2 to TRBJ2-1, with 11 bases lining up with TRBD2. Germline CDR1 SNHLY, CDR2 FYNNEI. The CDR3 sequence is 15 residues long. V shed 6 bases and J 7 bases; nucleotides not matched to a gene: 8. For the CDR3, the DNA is TGTGCCAGCAGCCCGACTAGCGGGACTTCTAATGAGCAGTTCTTC. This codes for CASSPTSGTSNEQFF.

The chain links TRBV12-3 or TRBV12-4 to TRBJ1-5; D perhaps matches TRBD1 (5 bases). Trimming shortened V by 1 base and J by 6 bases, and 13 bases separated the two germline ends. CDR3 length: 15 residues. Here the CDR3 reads CASSLGQGPGQPQHF. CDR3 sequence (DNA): TGTGCCAGCAGTTTAGGGCAGGGACCGGGTCAGCCCCAGCATTTT.

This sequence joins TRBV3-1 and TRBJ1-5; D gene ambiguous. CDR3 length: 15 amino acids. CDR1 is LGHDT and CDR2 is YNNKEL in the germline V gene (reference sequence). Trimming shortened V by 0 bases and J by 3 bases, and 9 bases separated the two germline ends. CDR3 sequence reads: CASSQDASTNQPQHF. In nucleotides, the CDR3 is TGTGCCAGCAGCCAAGATGCCAGCACCAATCAGCCCCAGCATTTT. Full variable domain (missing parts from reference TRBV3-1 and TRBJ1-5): DTAVSQTPKYLVTQMGNDKSIKCEQNLGHDTMYWYKQDSKKFLKIMFSYNNKELIINETVPNRFSPKSPDKAHLNLHINSLELGDSAVYFCASSQDASTNQPQHFGDGTRLSIL.

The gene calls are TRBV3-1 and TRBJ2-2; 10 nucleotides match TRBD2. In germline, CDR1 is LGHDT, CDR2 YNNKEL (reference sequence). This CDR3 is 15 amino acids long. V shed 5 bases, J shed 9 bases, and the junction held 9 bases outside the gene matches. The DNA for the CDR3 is TGTGCCAGCAGCTTAACTAGCGGGGCGGTACGGGAGCTGTTTTTT. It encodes CASSLTSGAVRELFF.

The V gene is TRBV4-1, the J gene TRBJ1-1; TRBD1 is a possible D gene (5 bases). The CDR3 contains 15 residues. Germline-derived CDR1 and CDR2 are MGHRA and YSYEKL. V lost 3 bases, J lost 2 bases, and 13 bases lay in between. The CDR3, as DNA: TGCGCCAGCAGCCATCCCTTGGGGGAAAACACTGAAGCTTTCTTT. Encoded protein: CASSHPLGENTEAFF.

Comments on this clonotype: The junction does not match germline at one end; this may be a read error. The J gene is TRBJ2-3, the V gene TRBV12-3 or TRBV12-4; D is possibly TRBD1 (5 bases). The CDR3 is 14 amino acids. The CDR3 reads CAGSFLRGPDTQYF. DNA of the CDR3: TGTGCCGGCAGTTTTTTAAGGGGCCCAGATACGCAGTATTTT.

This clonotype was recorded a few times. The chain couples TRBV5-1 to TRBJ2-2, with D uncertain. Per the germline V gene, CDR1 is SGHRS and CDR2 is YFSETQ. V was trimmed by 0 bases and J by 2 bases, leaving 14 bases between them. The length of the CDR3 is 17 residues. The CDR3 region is CASSLEGGSLNTGELFF. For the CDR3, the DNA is TGCGCCAGCAGCTTGGAAGGCGGATCGCTTAACACCGGGGAGCTGTTTTTT.

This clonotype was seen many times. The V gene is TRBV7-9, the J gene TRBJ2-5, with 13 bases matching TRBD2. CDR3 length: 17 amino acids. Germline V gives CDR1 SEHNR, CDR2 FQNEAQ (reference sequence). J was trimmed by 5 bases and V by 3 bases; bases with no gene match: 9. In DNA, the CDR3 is TGTGCCAGCAGCTTCCTCTTGACTAGCGGGAGGATGGAGACCCAGTACTTC. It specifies CASSFLLTSGRMETQYF. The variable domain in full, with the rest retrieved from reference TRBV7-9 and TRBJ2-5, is DTGVSQNPRHKITKRGQNVTFRCDPISEHNRLYWYRQTLGQGPEFLTYFQNEAQLEKSRLLSDRFSAERPKGSFSTLEIQRTEQGDSAMYLCASSFLLTSGRMETQYFGPGTRLLVL.

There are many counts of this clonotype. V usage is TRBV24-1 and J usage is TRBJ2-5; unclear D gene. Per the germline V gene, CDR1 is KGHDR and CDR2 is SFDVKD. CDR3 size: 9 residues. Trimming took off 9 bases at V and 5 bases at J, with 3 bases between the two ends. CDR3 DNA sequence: TGTGCCACCTTTGAGACCCAGTACTTC. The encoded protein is CATFETQYF.

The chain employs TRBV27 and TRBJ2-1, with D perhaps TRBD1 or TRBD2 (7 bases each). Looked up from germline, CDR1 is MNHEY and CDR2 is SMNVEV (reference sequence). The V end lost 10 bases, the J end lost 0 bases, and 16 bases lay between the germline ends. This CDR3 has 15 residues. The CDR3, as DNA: TGTGCCACCAGGGGGGGAGGGCCCTCCTACAATGAGCAGTTCTTC. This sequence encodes CATRGGGPSYNEQFF.

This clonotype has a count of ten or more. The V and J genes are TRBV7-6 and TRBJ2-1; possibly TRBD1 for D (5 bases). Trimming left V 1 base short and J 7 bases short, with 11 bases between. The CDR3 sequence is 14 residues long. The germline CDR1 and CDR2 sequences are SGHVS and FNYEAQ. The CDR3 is CASSLGGSKNEQFF. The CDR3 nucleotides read TGTGCCAGCAGCTTAGGGGGCTCTAAAAATGAGCAGTTCTTC.

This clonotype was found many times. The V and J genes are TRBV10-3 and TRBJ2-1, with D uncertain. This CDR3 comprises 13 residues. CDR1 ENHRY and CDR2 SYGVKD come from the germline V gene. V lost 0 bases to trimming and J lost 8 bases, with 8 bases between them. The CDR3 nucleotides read TGTGCCATCAGTGAGTCCCCCCGGGATGAGCAGTTCTTC. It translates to CAISESPRDEQFF.

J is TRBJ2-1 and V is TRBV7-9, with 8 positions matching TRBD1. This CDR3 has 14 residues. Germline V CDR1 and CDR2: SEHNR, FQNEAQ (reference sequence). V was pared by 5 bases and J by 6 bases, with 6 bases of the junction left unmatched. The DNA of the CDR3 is TGTGCCAGCAGCCCCCGGACAGGGTTCAATGAGCAGTTCTTC. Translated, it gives CASSPRTGFNEQFF.

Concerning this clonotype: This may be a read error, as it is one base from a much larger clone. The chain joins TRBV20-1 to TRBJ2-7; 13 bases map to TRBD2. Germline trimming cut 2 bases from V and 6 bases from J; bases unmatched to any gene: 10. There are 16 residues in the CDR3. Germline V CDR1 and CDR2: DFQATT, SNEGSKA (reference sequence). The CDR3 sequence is CSARSGTSGISFEQYF. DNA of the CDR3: TGCAGTGCTAGATCCGGGACTAGCGGGATCAGCTTCGAGCAGTACTTC.